The clone carrying this TCR beta chain was observed a single time. Its antigen is unknown. Method: immunoSEQ multiplex PCR; TCRdb's copy keeps in-frame clones and lacks some. The sample has roughly 97,000 clones, more than 85% seen once; the top ten hold 7.5%. The data belong to a study of T cell responses to AZD1222 COVID-19 vaccine. Overall study: Researchers grouped second doses given at about 4 or about 12 weeks into one pool.

Overall study findings and caveats: Regions left unmutated in variants are reportedly the target of nearly half of spike-specific TCRs. The sample set comprised mostly white British donors with more females, and clonal diversity was possibly underestimated.

This CDR3 region has 14 residues. Germline CDR1 and CDR2: MDHEN and SYDVKM. With V trimmed by 2 bases and J by 5 bases, 5 bases remained unmatched. The sample in question was peripheral blood, obtained on day 0 of AZD1222 vaccination. This TCR was sampled from an adult in good health. The chain uses TRBV28 and TRBJ1-2; TRBD1 matches at 7 bases. Written as DNA, the CDR3 is TGTGCCAGCAGTTTAAGGGGACAGCGGTATGGCTACACCTTC. It encodes CASSLRGQRYGYTF.